This T cell receptor beta chain is from a study of shared clonotypes between healthy human individuals. V lost 7 bases, J lost 5 bases, and 28 bases lay in between. There are 18 residues in the CDR3. Germline loops: CDR1 SGHTA, CDR2 FQGTGA. Clones were sequenced by immunoSEQ multiplex PCR, and TCRdb holds only the in-frame ones, with some missing. The sample has about 2.4 million clones, 80% to 95% seen once; the top ten hold 0.36%. The receptor comes from a man aged 18 to 29 in good health. Some clones in this sample may be carry-over from other donors' samples. Sequenced: naive CD4+ T cells from PBMCs. The subset was: CD45RA+ positively selected. This chain uses TRBV7-3 with TRBJ2-3, with D possibly being TRBD2 (7 bases). The CDR3 loop reads CASTQGFGGREFKDTQYF. Here the CDR3 DNA reads TGTGCCAGCACCCAGGGGTTTGGAGGGAGGGAATTCAAAGATACGCAGTATTTT.